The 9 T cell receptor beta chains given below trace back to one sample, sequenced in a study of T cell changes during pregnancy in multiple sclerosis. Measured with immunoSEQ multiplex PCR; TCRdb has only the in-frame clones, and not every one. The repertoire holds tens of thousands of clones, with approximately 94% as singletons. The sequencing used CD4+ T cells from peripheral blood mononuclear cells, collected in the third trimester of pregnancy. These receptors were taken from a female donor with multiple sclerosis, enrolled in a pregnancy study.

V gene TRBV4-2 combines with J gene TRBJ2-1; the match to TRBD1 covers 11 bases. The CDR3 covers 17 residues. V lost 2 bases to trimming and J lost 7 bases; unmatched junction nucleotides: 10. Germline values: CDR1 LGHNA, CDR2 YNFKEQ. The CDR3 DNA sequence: TGTGCCAGCAGCCAATCCGATAGGACAGGGGGCCGGAATGAGCAGTTCTTC. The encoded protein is CASSQSDRTGGRNEQFF.

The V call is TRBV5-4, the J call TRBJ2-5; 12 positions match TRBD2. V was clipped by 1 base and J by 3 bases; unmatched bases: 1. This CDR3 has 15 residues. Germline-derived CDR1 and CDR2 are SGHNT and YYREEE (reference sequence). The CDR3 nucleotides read TGTGCCAGCAGCTTGAGACTAGCGGGAGAAGAGACCCAGTACTTC. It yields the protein CASSLRLAGEETQYF.

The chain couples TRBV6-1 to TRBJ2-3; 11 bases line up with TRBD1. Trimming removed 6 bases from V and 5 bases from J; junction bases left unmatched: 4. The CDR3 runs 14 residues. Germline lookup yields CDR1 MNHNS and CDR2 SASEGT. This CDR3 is CASRKGTGGDTQYF. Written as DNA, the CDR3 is TGTGCCAGCAGGAAGGGGACAGGGGGAGATACGCAGTATTTT.

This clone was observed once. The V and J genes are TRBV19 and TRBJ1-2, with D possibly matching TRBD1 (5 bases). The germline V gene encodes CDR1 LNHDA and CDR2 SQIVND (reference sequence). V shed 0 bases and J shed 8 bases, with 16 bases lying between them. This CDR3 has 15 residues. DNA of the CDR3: TGTGCCAGTAGTATAGAGGCGGGACGGGTAAGCGGCTACACCTTC. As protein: CASSIEAGRVSGYTF.

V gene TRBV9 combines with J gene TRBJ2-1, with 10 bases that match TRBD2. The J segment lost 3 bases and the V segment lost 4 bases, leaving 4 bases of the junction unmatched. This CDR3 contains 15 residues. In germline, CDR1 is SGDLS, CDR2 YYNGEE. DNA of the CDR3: TGTGCCAGCAGCATCGGGACTAGCGACTACAATGAGCAGTTCTTC. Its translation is CASSIGTSDYNEQFF.

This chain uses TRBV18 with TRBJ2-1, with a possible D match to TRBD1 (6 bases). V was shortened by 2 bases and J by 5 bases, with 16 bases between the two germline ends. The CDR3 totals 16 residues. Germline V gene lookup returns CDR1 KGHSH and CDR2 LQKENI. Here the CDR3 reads CASSPVIGGAHNEQFF. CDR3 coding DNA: TGTGCCAGCTCACCAGTTATTGGGGGCGCGCACAATGAGCAGTTCTTC.

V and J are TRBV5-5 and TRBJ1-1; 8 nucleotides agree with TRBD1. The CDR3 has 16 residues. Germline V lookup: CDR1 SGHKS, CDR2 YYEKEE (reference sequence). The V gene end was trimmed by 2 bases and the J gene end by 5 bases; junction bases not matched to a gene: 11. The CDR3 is CASSLFHIQGGTEAFF. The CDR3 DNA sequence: TGTGCCAGCAGCTTATTCCACATACAGGGGGGGACTGAAGCTTTCTTT.

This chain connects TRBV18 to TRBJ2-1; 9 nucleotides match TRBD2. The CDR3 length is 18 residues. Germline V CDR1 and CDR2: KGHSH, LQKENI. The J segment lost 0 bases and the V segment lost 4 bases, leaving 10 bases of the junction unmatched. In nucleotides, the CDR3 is TGTGCCAGCTCACGTGCCTCTAGCGGGATTAGCTCCTACAATGAGCAGTTCTTC. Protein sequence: CASSRASSGISSYNEQFF.

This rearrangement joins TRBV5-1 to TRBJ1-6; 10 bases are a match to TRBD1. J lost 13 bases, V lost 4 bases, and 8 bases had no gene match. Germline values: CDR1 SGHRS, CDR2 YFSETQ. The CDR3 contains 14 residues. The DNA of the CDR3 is TGCGCCAGCAGCAGGGGGACAGGGGCCCGTCCCCTCCACTTT. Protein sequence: CASSRGTGARPLHF.